This passage covers 12 T cell receptor beta chains from one sample sequenced in a study of cytomegalovirus exposure and HLA in healthy donors. PCR involved 60 Vbeta and 13 Jbeta primers. Clones were sequenced by immunoSEQ multiplex PCR, and TCRdb holds only the in-frame ones, with some missing. The sample yields 100,000 to 150,000 clones, 75% to 85% seen once. Specimen: PBMCs. The source is a middle-aged woman in good health and CMV-seronegative.

The DNA for the CDR3 is TGTGCCAGCAGCTTAGACAGGGGGCCACAGTACTTC. This encodes CASSLDRGPQYF. The V call is TRBV7-2, the J call TRBJ2-7; 9 nucleotides match TRBD1. Germline V CDR1 and CDR2: SGHTA, FQGNSA. This CDR3 comprises 12 residues. V gave up 1 base and J gave up 10 bases; unmatched junction bases: 2.

This clone was seen a single time. V is TRBV18 and J is TRBJ1-1; D gene unclear. The CDR3 has 14 amino acids. The germline V and J ends were trimmed by 3 bases and 1 base, with 9 bases remaining between them. In germline, CDR1 is KGHSH, CDR2 LQKENI. The chain's CDR3 is CASSPTTENTEAFF. The CDR3 DNA follows: TGTGCCAGCTCACCGACAACCGAGAACACTGAAGCTTTCTTT. Drawing the rest from reference TRBV18 and TRBJ1-1, the complete variable domain is NAGVMQNPRHLVRRRGQEARLRCSPMKGHSHVYWYRQLPEEGLKFMVYLQKENIIDESGMPKERFSAEFPKEGPSILRIQQVVRGDSAAYFCASSPTTENTEAFFGQGTRLTVV.

The genes are TRBV6-1 and TRBJ1-1; TRBD1 aligns across 8 bases. The length of the CDR3 is 14 residues. Germline CDR1 and CDR2: MNHNS and SASEGT. The trim removed 1 base at V and 4 bases at J, leaving 2 bases unmatched. The CDR3 protein is CASSEGTGSTEAFF. CDR3 in DNA: TGTGCCAGCAGTGAAGGGACAGGGAGCACTGAAGCTTTCTTT.

The chain employs TRBV2 and TRBJ2-7, with 13 positions matching TRBD2. The CDR3 contains 15 residues. Losses at the gene ends were 6 bases for V and 2 bases for J; bases not matched to a gene: 4. Germline CDR1 is SNHLY and CDR2 is FYNNEI. This CDR3 is CASRSGLAGAYEQYF. DNA for the CDR3: TGTGCCAGCAGATCAGGACTAGCGGGGGCCTACGAGCAGTACTTC.

This chain joins TRBV4-3 and TRBJ1-1, with 8 positions matching TRBD1. The CDR3 loop spans 16 amino acids. CDR1 LGHNA and CDR2 YSLEER come from the germline V gene. V lost 2 bases, J lost 7 bases, and 12 bases stayed unmatched. The CDR3 coding sequence is TGCGCCAGCAGCCAATCCCCAGGGGGCGGCGGCTGTGAAGCTTTCTTT. Translated: CASSQSPGGGGCEAFF.

The CDR3 bases are TGTGCCAGCAGCGAAATACAGGGAACCTACGAGCAGTACTTC. Protein sequence: CASSEIQGTYEQYF. The chain recombines TRBV6-6 with TRBJ2-7, with D possibly TRBD1 on 6 matching bases. Trimming stripped 6 bases from V and 2 bases from J, with 14 bases between. Germline-derived CDR1 and CDR2 are MNHNY and SVGAGI (reference sequence). The CDR3 covers 14 residues.

The genes are TRBV11-2 and TRBJ1-1; 7 bases are a match to TRBD1. V trimming: 1 base; J trimming: 4 bases; junction bases outside the gene matches: 3. The CDR3 spans 14 residues. Per the germline V gene, CDR1 is SGHAT and CDR2 is FQNNGV. The CDR3 spells CASSLGYRGTEAFF. The CDR3 coding sequence is TGTGCCAGCAGCTTAGGTTACAGGGGCACTGAAGCTTTCTTT.

The chain couples TRBV18 to TRBJ2-3; D not certain. CDR3 length: 14 residues. Trimming shortened V by 2 bases and J by 3 bases, and 9 bases separated the two germline ends. The germline gives CDR1 KGHSH, CDR2 LQKENI. The CDR3: CASSPNGETDTQYF. For the CDR3, the DNA is TGTGCCAGCTCACCAAACGGAGAGACAGATACGCAGTATTTT.

The count of this clone is one. The rearrangement uses TRBV7-8 and TRBJ1-5, with D maybe TRBD1 (6 bases). The CDR3 runs 14 residues. Trimming stripped 5 bases from V and 4 bases from J, with 12 bases between. The V gene's germline CDR1 is SGHVS and CDR2 FQNEAQ. The CDR3 bases are TGTGCCAGCAGCCCCCGGACAGAGAATCAGCCCCAGCATTTT. It translates to CASSPRTENQPQHF.

The chain recombines TRBV2 with TRBJ1-6; D unresolved. Trimming left V 5 bases short and J 6 bases short, with 11 bases between. Germline V lookup: CDR1 SNHLY, CDR2 FYNNEI. The CDR3 runs to 14 residues. The CDR3 DNA follows: TGTGCCAGCAGTATAGCTCTTTTTAATTCACCCCTCCACTTT. Translating it yields CASSIALFNSPLHF.

This clone was seen a handful of times. V is TRBV27 and J is TRBJ2-3, with 8 bases identical to TRBD1. This CDR3 spans 15 amino acids. Trimming cost V 6 bases and J 3 bases; bases outside gene matches: 8. Germline CDR1 reads MNHEY; CDR2 reads SMNVEV (reference sequence). The CDR3 nucleotides are TGTGCCAGCAGGGAGGACAGGGTGTGGACAGATACGCAGTATTTT. Its translation is CASREDRVWTDTQYF.

This rearrangement joins TRBV7-2 to TRBJ2-2; D possibly corresponds to TRBD1 (5 bases). The V and J ends lost 2 bases and 1 base respectively, with 5 bases between them. The CDR3 is made up of 14 amino acids. CDR1 is SGHTA, CDR2 FQGNSA, per germline. The CDR3 protein is CASSLQGNTGELFF. In DNA, the CDR3 is TGTGCCAGCAGCTTACAGGGGAACACCGGGGAGCTGTTTTTT. Full variable domain (rest looked up from reference TRBV7-2 and TRBJ2-2): GAGVSQSPSNKVTEKGKDVELRCDPISGHTALYWYRQSLGQGLEFLIYFQGNSAPDKSGLPSDRFSAERTGGSVSTLTIQRTQQEDSAVYLCASSLQGNTGELFFGEGSRLTVL.